This T cell receptor beta chain stems from a study of beta chain features in type 1 diabetes. General study findings and limits: Cells with high TCR expression could be over-represented when cDNA is sequenced.

Each sorted population was over 98% pure. Expressed TCRB transcripts were sequenced because the entire RNA isolate underwent reverse transcription. This table comes from immunoSEQ multiplex PCR, and its TCRdb copy is limited to in-frame clones, with some not included. The sample shows 400,000 to 600,000 clones, 30% of them seen only once. On this clone: Its cognate antigen is unknown.

This clonotype was sampled from a man between 18 and 35 years old in good health. What was sequenced was naive CD4+ T cells from blood.

In nucleotides, the CDR3 is TGTGCCAGCAGCCAAGTGGTGGCCATGAACACTGAAGCTTTCTTT. Residues: CASSQVVAMNTEAFF. This sequence joins TRBV14 and TRBJ1-1; D remains ambiguous. This CDR3 comprises 15 residues. Germline-derived CDR1 and CDR2 are SGHDN and FVKESK. Trimming took off 1 base at V and 0 bases at J, with 9 bases between the two ends. The entire variable domain, with the rest obtained from reference TRBV14 and TRBJ1-1, is as follows: EAGVTQFPSHSVIEKGQTVTLRCDPISGHDNLYWYRRVMGKEIKFLLHFVKESKQDESGMPNNRFLAERTGGTYSTLKVQPAELEDSGVYFCASSQVVAMNTEAFFGQGTRLTVV.